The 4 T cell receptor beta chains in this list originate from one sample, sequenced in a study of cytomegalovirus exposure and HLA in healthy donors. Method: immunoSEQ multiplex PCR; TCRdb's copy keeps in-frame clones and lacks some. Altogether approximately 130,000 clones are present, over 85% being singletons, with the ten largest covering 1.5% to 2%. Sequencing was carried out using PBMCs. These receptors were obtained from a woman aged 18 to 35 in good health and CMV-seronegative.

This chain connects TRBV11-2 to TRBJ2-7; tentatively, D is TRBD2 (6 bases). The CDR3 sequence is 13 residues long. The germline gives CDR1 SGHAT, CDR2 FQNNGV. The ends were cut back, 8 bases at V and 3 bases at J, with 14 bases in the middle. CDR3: CASGGRFNYEQYF. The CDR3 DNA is TGTGCCAGCGGAGGGAGGTTCAACTACGAGCAGTACTTC.

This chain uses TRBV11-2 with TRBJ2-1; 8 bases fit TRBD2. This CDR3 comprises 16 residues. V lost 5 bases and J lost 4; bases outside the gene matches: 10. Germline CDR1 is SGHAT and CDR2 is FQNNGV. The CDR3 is CASSRGGLAGYNEQFF. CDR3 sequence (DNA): TGTGCCAGCAGCCGAGGAGGGCTAGCGGGTTACAATGAGCAGTTCTTC.

DNA for the CDR3: TGTGCCAGCAGCATACAGGGGGCGAACACTGAAGCTTTCTTT. Its translation: CASSIQGANTEAFF. V usage is TRBV6-6 and J usage is TRBJ1-1; 9 positions match TRBD1. The CDR3 has 14 residues. The V and J ends lost 6 bases and 1 base, in that order; junction bases with no gene match: 3. Germline CDR1 and CDR2: MNHNY and SVGAGI (reference sequence).

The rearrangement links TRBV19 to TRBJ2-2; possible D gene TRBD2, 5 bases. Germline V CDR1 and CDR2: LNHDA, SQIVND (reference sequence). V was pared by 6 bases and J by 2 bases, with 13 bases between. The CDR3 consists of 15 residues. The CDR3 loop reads CASRSRTENTGELFF. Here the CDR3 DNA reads TGTGCCAGTAGATCCCGGACTGAAAACACCGGGGAGCTGTTTTTT.